The 20 T cell receptor beta chains reported below all come from one sample, sequenced in a study of response to subunit inactivated influenza vaccine. TCRdb reprocessed the RT-PCR reads with MiXCR, giving one entry per CDR3 protein. The data contain 530,000 or so distinct CDR3 sequences, about an eighth of them seen just once; the ten biggest clones take up about 10%. Sequenced here: PBMCs from blood, sampled on the day of vaccination. The receptors come from a man in his forties or fifties who received an inactivated influenza vaccine.

This clonotype was picked up a small number of times. This sequence joins TRBV6-5 and TRBJ2-1, with TRBD1 matching 8 bases. V lost 0 bases and J lost 3; bases outside the gene matches: 1. The CDR3 extends over 15 amino acids. Per the germline V gene, CDR1 is MNHEY and CDR2 is SVGAGI. CDR3 DNA: TGTGCCAGCAGTTACTCTGGGACAGGCTACAATGAGCAGTTCTTC. Translating it yields CASSYSGTGYNEQFF.

This clonotype has at least ten counts. The chain is built from TRBV20-1 and TRBJ2-3, with TRBD2 identical over 10 bases. In germline, CDR1 is DFQATT, CDR2 SNEGSKA (reference sequence). CDR3 size: 13 residues. Losses at the gene ends were 0 bases for V and 11 bases for J; bases not matched to a gene: 5. CDR3 sequence reads: CSAREASGSEQYF. CDR3 DNA: TGCAGTGCTAGAGAAGCTAGCGGGAGCGAGCAGTATTTT.

This clonotype turned up a few times. This CDR3 reads CASREDGLPKNIQYF. CDR3 sequence (DNA): TGTGCCAGCAGGGAGGACGGCTTACCCAAAAACATTCAGTACTTC. The rearrangement links TRBV12-3 or TRBV12-4 to TRBJ2-4, with D possibly TRBD2 on 5 matching bases. This CDR3 contains 15 residues. V was cut by 6 bases and J by 2 bases, with 14 bases left in between.

This clonotype showed up just a few times. The chain has TRBV12-3 or TRBV12-4 and TRBJ2-1; D might be TRBD1 or TRBD2, each matching 5 bases. V dropped 5 bases and J dropped 5 bases, with 19 bases sitting between them. This CDR3 contains 16 residues. The CDR3 sequence is CASSPRQGPSDNEQFF. DNA of the CDR3: TGTGCCAGCAGTCCCAGGCAGGGACCCTCAGACAATGAGCAGTTCTTC.

The rearrangement joins TRBV12-5 to TRBJ2-2, with 12 nucleotides matching TRBD2. Germline values: CDR1 LGHNT, CDR2 FRNRAP. V lost 4 bases, J lost 5 bases, and 5 bases stayed unmatched. This CDR3 spans 16 amino acids. The CDR3 sequence is CASGSLAGGLTGELFF. CDR3 bases: TGTGCTAGTGGTTCTCTAGCGGGAGGGTTAACCGGGGAGCTGTTTTTT.

V usage is TRBV15 and J usage is TRBJ2-1, with TRBD2 matching 8 bases. Germline V lookup: CDR1 LNHNV, CDR2 YYDKDF (reference sequence). CDR3 length: 15 amino acids. The ends lost 1 base at V and 2 bases at J; junction bases unmatched: 1. The CDR3 region has the DNA TGTGCCACCAGCAGAGCGGGGGGGCCCTACAATGAGCAGTTCTTC. Encoded protein: CATSRAGGPYNEQFF.

This clonotype was picked up a small number of times. The chain combines TRBV29-1 with TRBJ1-1; tentatively, D is TRBD1 (5 bases). This CDR3 spans 13 amino acids. The germline V and J ends were trimmed by 8 bases and 4 bases, with 17 bases remaining between them. From germline, CDR1 is SQVTM and CDR2 ANQGSEA. CDR3 DNA: TGCAGCTCCGCCGGTTTTGGGGGCACTGAAGCTTTCTTT. It yields the protein CSSAGFGGTEAFF.

The CDR3 protein is CASSPHRGWETQYF. CDR3 coding DNA: TGTGCCAGCAGCCCCCACAGGGGTTGGGAGACCCAGTACTTC. The chain has TRBV9 and TRBJ2-5, with TRBD1 matching 7 bases. CDR3 length: 14 residues. CDR1 and CDR2 (germline): SGDLS, YYNGEE. J gave up 5 bases and V 4 bases, and 8 bases lay outside the gene matches. Combining the CDR3 with reference TRBV9 and TRBJ2-5 gives the whole variable domain DSGVTQTPKHLITATGQRVTLRCSPRSGDLSVYWYQQSLDQGLQFLIQYYNGEERAKGNILERFSAQQFPDLHSELNLSSLELGDSALYFCASSPHRGWETQYFGPGTRLLVL.

This clonotype was seen a few times. The V and J genes are TRBV11-2 and TRBJ2-3; a possible D gene is TRBD2 (5 bases). Looked up from germline, CDR1 is SGHAT and CDR2 is FQNNGV. The CDR3 is made up of 14 amino acids. V lost 5 bases and J lost 7, with 16 bases in between. This CDR3 is CASSPRIALYTQYF. As DNA, the CDR3 is TGTGCCAGCAGCCCTAGGATAGCGCTTTATACGCAGTATTTT. The complete variable domain, with remaining parts taken from reference TRBV11-2 and TRBJ2-3, reads EAGVAQSPRYKIIEKRQSVAFWCNPISGHATLYWYQQILGQGPKLLIQFQNNGVVDDSQLPKDRFSAERLKGVDSTLKIQPAKLEDSAVYLCASSPRIALYTQYFGPGTRLTVL.

A few counts support this clonotype. This chain joins TRBV2 and TRBJ2-5; 9 bases fit TRBD2. This CDR3 contains 13 residues. Germline CDR1 is SNHLY and CDR2 is FYNNEI. After removal of 7 bases from V and 2 bases from J, the junction contained 2 bases not matched to a gene. The CDR3 protein is CASKRGEQETQYF. The DNA for the CDR3 is TGTGCCAGCAAGCGGGGGGAACAAGAGACCCAGTACTTC.

This clonotype came up a few times. The chain has TRBV5-4 and TRBJ2-1; no clear D gene. Germline V gene sequence: CDR1 SGHNT, CDR2 YYREEE (reference sequence). V lost 3 bases and J lost 10, with 17 bases in between. The CDR3 covers 14 residues. The CDR3 is CASSSPGEFGEQFF. The CDR3 DNA sequence: TGTGCCAGCAGCTCCCCGGGCGAGTTCGGGGAGCAGTTCTTC.

This clonotype was observed a handful of times. Here the CDR3 DNA reads TGCGCCAGCAGCCAAGAGGGGGCCTGGACCACCGGGGAGCTGTTTTTT. Its translation: CASSQEGAWTTGELFF. The genes are TRBV4-3 and TRBJ2-2; D possibly corresponds to TRBD1 (6 bases). CDR3 length: 16 residues. V was shortened by 0 bases and J by 4 bases, with 12 bases between the two germline ends. In germline, CDR1 is LGHNA, CDR2 YSLEER.

This chain connects TRBV11-2 to TRBJ2-4; no definite D call. CDR1 is SGHAT and CDR2 is FQNNGV in the germline V gene. This CDR3 comprises 16 residues. Trimming stripped 1 base from V and 0 bases from J, with 10 bases between. CDR3 region: CASSLVPTRAKNIQYF. For the CDR3, the DNA is TGTGCCAGCAGCTTAGTACCGACCAGAGCCAAAAACATTCAGTACTTC.

CDR3 amino acids: CSAATLQGAYEQYF. For the CDR3, the DNA is TGCAGTGCGGCAACCTTACAGGGGGCTTACGAGCAGTACTTC. The V gene is TRBV20-1, the J gene TRBJ2-7; 9 nucleotides agree with TRBD1. CDR3 length: 14 residues. Germline V CDR1 and CDR2: DFQATT, SNEGSKA (reference sequence). V was pared by 6 bases and J by 4 bases, with 10 bases of the junction left unmatched.

This clonotype occurred many times. The chain joins TRBV29-1 to TRBJ2-1, with 12 bases fitting TRBD2. J gave up 5 bases and V 8 bases, and 4 bases lay outside the gene matches. The CDR3 is 13 residues long. CDR1 and CDR2 from the germline V gene are SQVTM and ANQGSEA. The CDR3 protein is CSSRLAGDNEQFF. CDR3 in DNA: TGCAGCTCAAGACTAGCGGGAGACAATGAGCAGTTCTTC.

This clonotype has a count of ten or more. This sequence joins TRBV7-3 and TRBJ2-2, with TRBD1 matching over 9 bases. J lost 3 bases, V lost 5 bases, and 10 bases had no gene match. CDR3 length: 17 amino acids. Germline CDR1 and CDR2: SGHTA and FQGTGA. CDR3 loop: CASSLSQGAIYTGELFF. CDR3 coding DNA: TGTGCCAGCAGCCTATCACAGGGGGCGATATACACCGGGGAGCTGTTTTTT.

In its sample, this clonotype was seen many times. This chain links TRBV6-1 with TRBJ1-3; D might be TRBD1 (6 bases). V was cut by 6 bases and J by 2 bases, with 17 bases left in between. The CDR3 covers 16 residues. Germline CDR1 MNHNS, CDR2 SASEGT. DNA of the CDR3: TGTGCCAGCAGGACAGGCCCAAGCCTCCCTGGAAACACCATATATTTT. Amino acids: CASRTGPSLPGNTIYF.

The CDR3, as DNA: TGTGCCAGCAGGGGTGGGGGGGGCCGGGAGCAGTTCTTC. This sequence encodes CASRGGGGREQFF. V and J are TRBV27 and TRBJ2-1; maybe TRBD2 (7 bases). CDR3 size: 13 residues. Germline V gene sequence: CDR1 MNHEY, CDR2 SMNVEV (reference sequence). V gave up 6 bases and J gave up 10 bases, with 16 bases separating them.

This CDR3 reads CASSFVGAGELFF. CDR3 DNA: TGTGCCAGCAGCTTTGTAGGGGCCGGGGAGCTGTTTTTT. The J gene is TRBJ2-2, the V gene TRBV7-2; TRBD1 might be the D (5 bases). This CDR3 region has 13 residues. V was trimmed by 3 bases and J by 6 bases, leaving 8 bases between them. Germline CDR1 reads SGHTA; CDR2 reads FQGNSA.

This clonotype has only a few counts. The J gene is TRBJ2-7, the V gene TRBV18; D assignment may be TRBD1 or TRBD2 (5 bases each). The CDR3 sequence is 14 residues long. Trimming stripped 1 base from V and 3 bases from J, with 10 bases between. CDR1 and CDR2 from the germline V gene are KGHSH and LQKENI. This CDR3 reads CASSPRGVGYEQYF. In DNA, the CDR3 is TGTGCCAGCTCACCACGAGGGGTGGGCTACGAGCAGTACTTC.